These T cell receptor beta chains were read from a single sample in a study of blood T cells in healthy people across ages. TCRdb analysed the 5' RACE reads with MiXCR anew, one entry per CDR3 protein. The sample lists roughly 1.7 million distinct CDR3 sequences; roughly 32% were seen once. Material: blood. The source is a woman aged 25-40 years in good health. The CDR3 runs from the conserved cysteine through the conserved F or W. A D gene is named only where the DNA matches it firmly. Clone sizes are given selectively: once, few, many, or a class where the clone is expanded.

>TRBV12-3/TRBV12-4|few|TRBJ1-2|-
TGTGCCAGCAGTTTAGGCGGCGGGGGTAACTATGGCTACACCTTC
CASSLGGGGNYGYTF
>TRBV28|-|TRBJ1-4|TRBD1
TGTGCCAGCAGTGTTCCAGGGGGGCTTAATGAAAAACTGTTTTTT
CASSVPGGLNEKLFF
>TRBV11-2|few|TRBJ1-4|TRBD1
TGTGCCAGCAGCTCTACGACAGGGAGTATCCCAACTAATGAAAAACTGTTTTTT
CASSSTTGSIPTNEKLFF
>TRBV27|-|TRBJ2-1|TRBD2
TGTGCCAGCAGTCCACGCGGGACTAGCGGGAGTATTGAGCAGTTCTTC
CASSPRGTSGSIEQFF
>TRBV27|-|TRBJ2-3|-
TGTGCCAGCAGGAACCGCCAGTTTAGCACAGATACGCAGTATTTT
CASRNRQFSTDTQYF
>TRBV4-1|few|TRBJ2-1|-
TGCGCCAGCAGCCAGAATCTCGGGACGACCCACAATGAGCAGTTCTTC
CASSQNLGTTHNEQFF
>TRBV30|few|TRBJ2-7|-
TGTGCCTGGAGTGTGGGGGCCCTCGGAGAGCAGTACTTC
CAWSVGALGEQYF
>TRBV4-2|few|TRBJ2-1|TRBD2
TGTGCCAGCAGCCAAGTTTGGGGACTAGCGGGGGGGCAGCGTGGTAGTGAGCAGTTCTTC
CASSQVWGLAGGQRGSEQFF
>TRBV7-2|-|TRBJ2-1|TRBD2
TGTACCAGCAGCTTTTCTAGCGGGGGGGTCAATGAGCAGTTCTTC
CTSSFSSGGVNEQFF
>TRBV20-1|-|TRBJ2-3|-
TGCAGTGCTCTCTCGGGACTGCTCACAGATACGCAGTATTTT
CSALSGLLTDTQYF
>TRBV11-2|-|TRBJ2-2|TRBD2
TGTGCCAGCAGCTTAGCCGGGGGGGAGCGCACCGGGGAGCTGTTTTTT
CASSLAGGERTGELFF
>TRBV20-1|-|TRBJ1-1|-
TGCAGTGCACCGAGACTACCGAACACTGAAGCTTTCTTT
CSAPRLPNTEAFF
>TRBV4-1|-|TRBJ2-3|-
TGCGCCTGCAGCCACCTTTTGACAGATACGCAGTATTTT
CACSHLLTDTQYF
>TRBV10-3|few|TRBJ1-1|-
TGTGCCATCAGTGAGTCGAAATCTGGAAGGGGCACTGAAGCTTTCTTT
CAISESKSGRGTEAFF
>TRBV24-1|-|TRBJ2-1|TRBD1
TGTGCCACCAGTGACCATAGGGGGCTCTCCTACAATGAGCAGTTCTTC
CATSDHRGLSYNEQFF
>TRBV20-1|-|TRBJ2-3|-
TGCAGTGCCATGACCCGTTCTAAAATAACAGATACGCAGTATTTT
CSAMTRSKITDTQYF
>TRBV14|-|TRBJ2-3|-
TGTGCCAGCAGCCAAGATTTGGAGGGAGTGGCAGATACGCAGTATTTT
CASSQDLEGVADTQYF
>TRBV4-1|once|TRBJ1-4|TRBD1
TGCGCCAGCAGTACCGGGACAGGGATGGATGAAAAACTGTTTTTT
CASSTGTGMDEKLFF
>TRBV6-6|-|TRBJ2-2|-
TGTGCCAGCAGACACAGGGTCGGAACCGGGGAGCTGTTTTTT
CASRHRVGTGELFF
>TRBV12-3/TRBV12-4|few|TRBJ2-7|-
TGTGCCAGCAGTTTGCAGGGGACCCTGGGCTACGAGCAGTACTTC
CASSLQGTLGYEQYF
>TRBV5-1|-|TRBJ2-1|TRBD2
TGCGCCAGCAGCCCTAGCGGGACCCTCTACAATGAGCAGTTCTTC
CASSPSGTLYNEQFF
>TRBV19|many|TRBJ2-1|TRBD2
TGTGCCAGTAGTATAGGGACTAGCGGACTTAGGGCTGAGCAGTTCTTC
CASSIGTSGLRAEQFF
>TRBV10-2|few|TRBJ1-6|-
TGCGCCAGCAGTGGATGGGGTTCACCCCTCCACTTT
CASSGWGSPLHF
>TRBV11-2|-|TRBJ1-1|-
TGTGCCAGCAGCTCTTGGCAGGGAAACACTGAAGCTTTCTTT
CASSSWQGNTEAFF
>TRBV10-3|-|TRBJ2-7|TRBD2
TGTGCCATCAGTGATACTAGCGGGGGTAGGACCTACGAGCAGTACTTC
CAISDTSGGRTYEQYF
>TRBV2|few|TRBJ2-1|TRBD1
TGTGCCAGCAGTGCGGGACAGGTATACAATGAGCAGTTCTTC
CASSAGQVYNEQFF
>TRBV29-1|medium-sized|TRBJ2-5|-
TGCAGCGTCGAGCTCCGACAGTCTGAGACCCAGTACTTC
CSVELRQSETQYF
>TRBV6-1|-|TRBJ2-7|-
TGTGCCAGCAGTAGGGACACAGTATACGAGCAGTACTTC
CASSRDTVYEQYF
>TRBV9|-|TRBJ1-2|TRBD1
TGTGCCAGCAGCCCCGATCTGGGGACAGGGGATGGCTACACCTTC
CASSPDLGTGDGYTF
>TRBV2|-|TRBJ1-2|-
TGTGCCAGCAGTCCCAGGGTTCCTGTGGATGGCTACACCTTC
CASSPRVPVDGYTF
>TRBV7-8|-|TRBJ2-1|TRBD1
TGTGCCAGCAGCGGCACGGGACAGGGGAGTGGCAATGAGCAGTTCTTC
CASSGTGQGSGNEQFF
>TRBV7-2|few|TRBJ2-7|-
TGTGCCAGCAGCTTGGTGGGAGGAATGTCCTACGAGCAGTACTTC
CASSLVGGMSYEQYF
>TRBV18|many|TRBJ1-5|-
TGTGCCAGCAGTCCAGCGGGGGGTAATCAGCCCCAGCATTTT
CASSPAGGNQPQHF
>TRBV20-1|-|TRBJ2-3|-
TGCAGTGCCCCAATTCTGGCTGGAGATACGCAGTATTTT
CSAPILAGDTQYF
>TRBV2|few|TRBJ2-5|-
TGTGCCAGGCGTGGGGACCGGGAGACCCAGTACTTC
CARRGDRETQYF
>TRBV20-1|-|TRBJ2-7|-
TGCAGTGCTAGAGATTTGAGGGGCGGATCCTACGAGCAGTACTTC
CSARDLRGGSYEQYF
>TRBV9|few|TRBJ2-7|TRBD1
TGTGCCAGCAGCGCCACAGGGGGCGTCTTTCAGGGCGAGCAGTACTTC
CASSATGGVFQGEQYF
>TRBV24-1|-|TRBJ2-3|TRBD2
TGTGCCACCAGTGATTGGGGTAGCGCGGGAGAGGATTTGGATACGCAGTATTTT
CATSDWGSAGEDLDTQYF
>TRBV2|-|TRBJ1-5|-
TGTGCCAGCAGAGGCTCTTTTACCAGCCCGTATAGCAATCAGCCCCAGCATTTT
CASRGSFTSPYSNQPQHF
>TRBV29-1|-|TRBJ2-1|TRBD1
TGCAGCGTTGAAATTTGGGACAGTGACTACAATGAGCAGTTCTTC
CSVEIWDSDYNEQFF
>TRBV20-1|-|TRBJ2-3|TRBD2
TGCAGTGCTAGAGTCGGGGGGGGCGGCACAGAAACGCAGTATTTT
CSARVGGGGTETQYF
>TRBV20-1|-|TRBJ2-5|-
TGCAGTGCTAGGGGGCGAGGGGGAGAGACCCAGTACTTC
CSARGRGGETQYF
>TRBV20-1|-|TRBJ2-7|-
TGCAGTGCTCAGAGCGGGTGTTACGAGCAGTACTTC
CSAQSGCYEQYF
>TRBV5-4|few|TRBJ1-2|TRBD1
TGTGCCAGCAGCTTGCCCAGGACAGGATGGGACCTCTATGGCTACACCTTC
CASSLPRTGWDLYGYTF
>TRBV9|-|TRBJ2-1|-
TGTGCCAGCAGCGTAGCGGCTAGACCCTACTACAATGAGCAGTTCTTC
CASSVAARPYYNEQFF
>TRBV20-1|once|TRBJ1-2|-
TGCAGTGCTAAACTTAATGGCTACACCTTC
CSAKLNGYTF
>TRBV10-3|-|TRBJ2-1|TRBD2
TGTGCCATCAGTGCCGAACTAGCGGGGAGTAATGAGCAGTTCTTC
CAISAELAGSNEQFF
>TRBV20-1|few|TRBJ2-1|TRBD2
TGCAGTGCTCTCCAGCGGGAGGGCCAAGGCTACAATGAGCAGTTCTTC
CSALQREGQGYNEQFF
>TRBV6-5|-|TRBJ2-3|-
TGTGCCAGCAGTTACGCAGATTCAAGGACCCGGAAGTATTTT
CASSYADSRTRKYF
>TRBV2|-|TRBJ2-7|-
TGTGCCAGCAGCAAGGGGGACACTCGCTCCTACAATGAGCAGTACTTC
CASSKGDTRSYNEQYF
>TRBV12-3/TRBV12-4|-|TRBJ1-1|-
TGTGCCAGCAGCCAGCTTGCGTCAGACACTGAAGCTTTCTTT
CASSQLASDTEAFF
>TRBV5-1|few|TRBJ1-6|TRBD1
TGCGCCAGCAGCGACAGGGGTTCACCCCTCCACTTT
CASSDRGSPLHF